This T cell receptor beta chain was sequenced during a study of blood T cell repertoires in COVID-19. Study information: Nucleic acid was either cDNA or gDNA, and it came from T cells, B-cell-depleted T cells, or PBMCs.

Sequencing was performed with immunoSEQ multiplex PCR; in TCRdb, only in-frame clones are kept and a portion is missing. Altogether 330,000 or so clones are present, 85% to 90% being singletons, with the ten largest covering over 0.9%. Germline lookup yields CDR1 KGHSH and CDR2 LQKENI. Trimming removed 2 bases from V and 4 bases from J, with 12 bases in between. This CDR3 is 15 amino acids long. Material for sequencing was PBMCs or T cells enriched from blood (not recorded which). The rearrangement uses TRBV18 and TRBJ1-3; TRBD1 might be the D (6 bases). The sequence came from a woman aged 25-40 years who had been exposed to COVID-19. The CDR3 sequence is CASSPGSGTGNTIYF. For the CDR3, the DNA is TGTGCCAGCTCACCAGGGAGTGGGACAGGAAACACCATATATTTT. Looking up the rest from reference TRBV18 and TRBJ1-3 gives the full variable domain: NAGVMQNPRHLVRRRGQEARLRCSPMKGHSHVYWYRQLPEEGLKFMVYLQKENIIDESGMPKERFSAEFPKEGPSILRIQQVVRGDSAAYFCASSPGSGTGNTIYFGEGSWLTVV.